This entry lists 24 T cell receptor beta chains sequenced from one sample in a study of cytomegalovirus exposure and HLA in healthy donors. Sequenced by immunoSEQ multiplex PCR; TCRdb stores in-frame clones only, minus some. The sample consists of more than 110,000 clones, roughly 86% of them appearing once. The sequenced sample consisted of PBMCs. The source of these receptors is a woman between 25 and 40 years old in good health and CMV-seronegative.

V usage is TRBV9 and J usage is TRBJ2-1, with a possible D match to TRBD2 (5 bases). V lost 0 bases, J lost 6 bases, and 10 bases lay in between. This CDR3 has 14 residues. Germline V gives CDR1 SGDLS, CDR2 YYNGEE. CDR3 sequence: CASSVGNEGNEQFF. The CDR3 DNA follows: TGTGCCAGCAGCGTAGGGAACGAGGGCAATGAGCAGTTCTTC. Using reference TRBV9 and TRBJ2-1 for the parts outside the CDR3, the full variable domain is DSGVTQTPKHLITATGQRVTLRCSPRSGDLSVYWYQQSLDQGLQFLIQYYNGEERAKGNILERFSAQQFPDLHSELNLSSLELGDSALYFCASSVGNEGNEQFFGPGTRLTVL.

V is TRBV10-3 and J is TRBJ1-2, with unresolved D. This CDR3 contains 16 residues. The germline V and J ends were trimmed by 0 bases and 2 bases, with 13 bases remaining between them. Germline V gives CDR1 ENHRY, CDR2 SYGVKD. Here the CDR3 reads CAISESSGWKNYGYTF. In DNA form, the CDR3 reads TGTGCCATCAGTGAGTCATCAGGTTGGAAAAACTATGGCTACACCTTC.

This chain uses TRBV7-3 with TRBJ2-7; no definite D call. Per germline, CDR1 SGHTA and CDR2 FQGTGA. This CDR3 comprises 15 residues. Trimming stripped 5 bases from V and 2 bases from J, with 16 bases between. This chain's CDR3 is CASSPDATPTYEQYF. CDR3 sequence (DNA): TGTGCCAGCAGCCCAGACGCGACACCAACCTACGAGCAGTACTTC. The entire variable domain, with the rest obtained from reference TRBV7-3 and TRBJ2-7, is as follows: GAGVSQTPSNKVTEKGKYVELRCDPISGHTALYWYRQSLGQGPEFLIYFQGTGAADDSGLPNDRFFAVRPEGSVSTLKIQRTERGDSAVYLCASSPDATPTYEQYFGPGTRLTVT.

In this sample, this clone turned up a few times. The CDR3 sequence: CASSLEGLSGNTIYF. The DNA of the CDR3 is TGCGCCAGCAGCTTGGAGGGGCTCTCTGGAAACACCATATATTTT. The rearrangement joins TRBV5-1 to TRBJ1-3; tentatively, D is TRBD1 (5 bases). Trimming took off 0 bases at V and 0 bases at J, with 7 bases between the two ends. This CDR3 spans 15 amino acids. Looked up from germline, CDR1 is SGHRS and CDR2 is YFSETQ. The whole variable domain, filled in from reference TRBV5-1 and TRBJ1-3, reads KAGVTQTPRYLIKTRGQQVTLSCSPISGHRSVSWYQQTPGQGLQFLFEYFSETQRNKGNFPGRFSGRQFSNSRSEMNVSTLELGDSALYLCASSLEGLSGNTIYFGEGSWLTVV.

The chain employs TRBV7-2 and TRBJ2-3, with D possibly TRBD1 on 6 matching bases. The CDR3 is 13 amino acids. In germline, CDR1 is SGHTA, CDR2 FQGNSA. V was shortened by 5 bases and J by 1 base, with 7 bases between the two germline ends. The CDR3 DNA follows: TGTGCCAGCAGCCACAGGGGCACAGATACGCAGTATTTT. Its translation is CASSHRGTDTQYF.

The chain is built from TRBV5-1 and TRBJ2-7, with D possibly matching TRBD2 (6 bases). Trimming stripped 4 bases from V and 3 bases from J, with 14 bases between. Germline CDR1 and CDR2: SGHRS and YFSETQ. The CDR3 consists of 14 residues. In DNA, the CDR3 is TGCGCCAGCAGCGCGGGGACTGGGAGCTACGAGCAGTACTTC. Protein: CASSAGTGSYEQYF. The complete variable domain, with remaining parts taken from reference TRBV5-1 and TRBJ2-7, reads KAGVTQTPRYLIKTRGQQVTLSCSPISGHRSVSWYQQTPGQGLQFLFEYFSETQRNKGNFPGRFSGRQFSNSRSEMNVSTLELGDSALYLCASSAGTGSYEQYFGPGTRLTVT.

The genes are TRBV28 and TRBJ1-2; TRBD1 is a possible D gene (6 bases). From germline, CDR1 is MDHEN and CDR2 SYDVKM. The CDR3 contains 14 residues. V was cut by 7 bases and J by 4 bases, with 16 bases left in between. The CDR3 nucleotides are TGTGCCAGCATGGACGACGGGGGGCTCTATGGCTACACCTTC. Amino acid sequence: CASMDDGGLYGYTF.

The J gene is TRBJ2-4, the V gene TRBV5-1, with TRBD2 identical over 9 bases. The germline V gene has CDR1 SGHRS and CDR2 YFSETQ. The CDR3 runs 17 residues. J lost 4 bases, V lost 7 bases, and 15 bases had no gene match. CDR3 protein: CASPGTAGGWSKNIQYF. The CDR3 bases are TGCGCCAGCCCGGGGACAGCGGGGGGCTGGTCTAAAAACATTCAGTACTTC.

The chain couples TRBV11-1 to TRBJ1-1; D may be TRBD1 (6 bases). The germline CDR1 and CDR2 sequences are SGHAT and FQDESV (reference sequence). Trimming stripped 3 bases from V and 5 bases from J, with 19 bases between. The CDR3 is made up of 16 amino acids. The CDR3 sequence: CASSFLTRGTNTEAFF. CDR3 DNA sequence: TGTGCCAGCAGCTTCCTCACAAGGGGGACGAATACTGAAGCTTTCTTT. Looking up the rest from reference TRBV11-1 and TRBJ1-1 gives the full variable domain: EAEVAQSPRYKITEKSQAVAFWCDPISGHATLYWYRQILGQGPELLVQFQDESVVDDSQLPKDRFSAERLKGVDSTLKIQPAELGDSAMYLCASSFLTRGTNTEAFFGQGTRLTVV.

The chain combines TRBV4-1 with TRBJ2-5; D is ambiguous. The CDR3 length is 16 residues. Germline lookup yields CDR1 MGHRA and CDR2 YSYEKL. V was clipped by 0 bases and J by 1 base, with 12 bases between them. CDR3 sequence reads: CASSQDSGPTQETQYF. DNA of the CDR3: TGCGCCAGCAGCCAAGATTCAGGCCCCACCCAAGAGACCCAGTACTTC.

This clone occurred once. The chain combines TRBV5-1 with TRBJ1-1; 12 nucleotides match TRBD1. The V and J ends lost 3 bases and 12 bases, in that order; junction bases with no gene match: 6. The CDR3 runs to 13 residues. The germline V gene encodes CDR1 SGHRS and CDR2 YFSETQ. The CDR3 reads CASSYGTGGASFF. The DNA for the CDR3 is TGCGCCAGCAGCTACGGGACAGGGGGCGCATCTTTCTTT.

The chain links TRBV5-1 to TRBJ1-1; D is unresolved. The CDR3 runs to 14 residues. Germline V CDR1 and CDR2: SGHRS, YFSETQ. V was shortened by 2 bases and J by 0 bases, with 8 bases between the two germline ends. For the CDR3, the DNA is TGCGCCAGCAGCTTCGACATATTGAACACTGAAGCTTTCTTT. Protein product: CASSFDILNTEAFF.

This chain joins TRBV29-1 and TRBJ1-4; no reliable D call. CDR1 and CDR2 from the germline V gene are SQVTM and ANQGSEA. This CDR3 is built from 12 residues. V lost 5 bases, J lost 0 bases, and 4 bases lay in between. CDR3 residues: CSVRATNEKLFF. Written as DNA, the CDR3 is TGCAGCGTTCGAGCAACTAATGAAAAACTGTTTTTT.

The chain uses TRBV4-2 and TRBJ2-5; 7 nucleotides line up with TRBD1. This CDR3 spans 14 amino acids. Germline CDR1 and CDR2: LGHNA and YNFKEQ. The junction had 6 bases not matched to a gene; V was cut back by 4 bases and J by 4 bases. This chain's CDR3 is CASSPRTGGETQYF. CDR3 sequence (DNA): TGTGCCAGCAGCCCTCGGACAGGTGGAGAGACCCAGTACTTC.

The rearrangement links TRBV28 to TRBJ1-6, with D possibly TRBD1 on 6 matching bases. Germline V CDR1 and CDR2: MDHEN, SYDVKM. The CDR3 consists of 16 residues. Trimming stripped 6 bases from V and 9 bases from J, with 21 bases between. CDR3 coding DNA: TGTGCCAGCAGCGGACAGATAAGCGGCCTTGGTTCACCCCTCCACTTT. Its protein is CASSGQISGLGSPLHF.

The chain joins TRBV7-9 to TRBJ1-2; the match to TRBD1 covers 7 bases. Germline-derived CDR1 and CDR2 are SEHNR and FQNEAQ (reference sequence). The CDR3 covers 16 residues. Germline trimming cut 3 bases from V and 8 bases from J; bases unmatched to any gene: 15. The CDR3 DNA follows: TGTGCCAGCAGCTTCTTCTTTCCAAAGGGGGCGGGAGGCTACACCTTC. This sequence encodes CASSFFFPKGAGGYTF.

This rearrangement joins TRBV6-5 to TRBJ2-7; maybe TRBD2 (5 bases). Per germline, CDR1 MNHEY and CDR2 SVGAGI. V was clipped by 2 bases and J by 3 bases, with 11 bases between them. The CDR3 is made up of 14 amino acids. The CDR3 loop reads CASSYDTGNYEQYF. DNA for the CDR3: TGTGCCAGCAGTTACGATACGGGAAACTACGAGCAGTACTTC.

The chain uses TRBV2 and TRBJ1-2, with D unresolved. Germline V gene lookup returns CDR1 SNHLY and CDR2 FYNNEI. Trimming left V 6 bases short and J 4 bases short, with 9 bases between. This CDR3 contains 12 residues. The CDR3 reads CASSVEGYGYTF. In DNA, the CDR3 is TGTGCCAGCAGCGTTGAGGGCTATGGCTACACCTTC.

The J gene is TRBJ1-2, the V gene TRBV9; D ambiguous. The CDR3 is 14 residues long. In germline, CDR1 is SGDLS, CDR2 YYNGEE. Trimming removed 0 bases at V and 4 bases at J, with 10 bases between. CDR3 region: CASSVDGGSYGYTF. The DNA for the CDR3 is TGTGCCAGCAGCGTAGACGGTGGGAGCTATGGCTACACCTTC.

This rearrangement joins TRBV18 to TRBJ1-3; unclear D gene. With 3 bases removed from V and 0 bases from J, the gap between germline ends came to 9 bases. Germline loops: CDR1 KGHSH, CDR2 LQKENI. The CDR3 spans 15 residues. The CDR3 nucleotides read TGTGCCAGCTCACCCCCCGGGGTCTCTGGAAACACCATATATTTT. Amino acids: CASSPPGVSGNTIYF.

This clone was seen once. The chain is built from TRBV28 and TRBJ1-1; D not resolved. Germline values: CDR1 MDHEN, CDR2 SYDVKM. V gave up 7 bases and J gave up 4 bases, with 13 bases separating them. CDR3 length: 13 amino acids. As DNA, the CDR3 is TGTGCCAGCACAATACACGGGAGCACTGAAGCTTTCTTT. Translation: CASTIHGSTEAFF.

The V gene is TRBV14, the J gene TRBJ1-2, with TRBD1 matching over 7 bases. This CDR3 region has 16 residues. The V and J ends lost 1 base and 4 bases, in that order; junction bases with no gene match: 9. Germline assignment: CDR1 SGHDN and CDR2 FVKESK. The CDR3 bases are TGTGCCAGCAGCCAAGGGGGGACAGCCCAACTCTATGGCTACACCTTC. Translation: CASSQGGTAQLYGYTF.

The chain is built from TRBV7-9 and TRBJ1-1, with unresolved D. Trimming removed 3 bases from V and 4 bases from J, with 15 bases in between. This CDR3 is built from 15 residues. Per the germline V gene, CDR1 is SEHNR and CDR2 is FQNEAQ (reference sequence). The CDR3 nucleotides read TGTGCCAGCAGCTTCGCGGGGTTCATCGGCACTGAAGCTTTCTTT. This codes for CASSFAGFIGTEAFF. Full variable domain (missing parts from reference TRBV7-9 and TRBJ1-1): DTGVSQNPRHKITKRGQNVTFRCDPISEHNRLYWYRQTLGQGPEFLTYFQNEAQLEKSRLLSDRFSAERPKGSFSTLEIQRTEQGDSAMYLCASSFAGFIGTEAFFGQGTRLTVV.

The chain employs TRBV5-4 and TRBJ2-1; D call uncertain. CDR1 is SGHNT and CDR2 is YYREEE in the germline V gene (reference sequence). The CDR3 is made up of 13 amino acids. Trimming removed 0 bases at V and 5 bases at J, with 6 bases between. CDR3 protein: CASSLGRNNEQFF. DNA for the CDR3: TGTGCCAGCAGCTTGGGCAGAAACAATGAGCAGTTCTTC.